Below are 14 T cell receptor beta chains sequenced from a single sample in a study of a mutant IDH1 vaccine in newly diagnosed glioma. Assay: immunoSEQ multiplex PCR; the TCRdb copy retains only in-frame clones and omits some. The repertoire holds over 75,000 clones, roughly 77% seen once, with 4% to 5.5% in the top ten. The antigens for these receptors are not known. The time point denotes: week 47, end of study. Every single dose of the vaccine, 300 ug of mutant IDH1 20-mer peptide, came with topical imiquimod. The sequenced sample was PBMCs, obtained from a glioma patient whose treatment included an IDH1 peptide vaccine. Receptors originate from a man aged 40-49 years with glioma.

Turning to this clone: Other DNA sequences within the sample encode an identical CDR3. The chain joins TRBV30 to TRBJ1-4, with D perhaps matching TRBD1 (6 bases). V lost 5 bases to trimming and J lost 5 bases, with 21 bases between them. Germline V CDR1 and CDR2: GTSNPN, SVGIG (reference sequence). The CDR3 has 16 amino acids. The CDR3, as DNA: TGTGCCTGGTATCGGGGGCGCGTTGGGGGAAATGAAAAACTGTTTTTT. Translation: CAWYRGRVGGNEKLFF.

The chain recombines TRBV9 with TRBJ2-3; tentative D call: TRBD2 (6 bases). V was trimmed by 2 bases and J by 0 bases, leaving 13 bases between them. CDR3 size: 16 residues. Germline-derived CDR1 and CDR2 are SGDLS and YYNGEE. The CDR3 nucleotides are TGTGCCAGCAGCGTCGGAGGGCGGGGTAGCACAGATACGCAGTATTTT. The encoded protein is CASSVGGRGSTDTQYF.

The chain carries TRBV18 and TRBJ1-4, with D perhaps TRBD1 (6 bases). Germline V gives CDR1 KGHSH, CDR2 LQKENI. Deletions cut 3 bases from V and 7 bases from J, with 15 bases between. This CDR3 comprises 15 residues. CDR3 residues: CASSPEQGIFEKLFF. As DNA, the CDR3 is TGTGCCAGCTCACCGGAACAGGGTATTTTTGAAAAACTGTTTTTT.

This clone was seen a few times. The J gene is TRBJ1-5, the V gene TRBV10-2, with TRBD1 matching 8 bases. Trimming took 6 bases from V and 2 from J; bases not matched to a gene: 6. CDR1 is WSHSY, CDR2 SAAADI, per germline. This CDR3 is 15 amino acids long. CDR3 residues: CASRLDRAGNQPQHF. CDR3 coding DNA: TGCGCCAGCAGATTGGACAGGGCAGGCAATCAGCCCCAGCATTTT.

The chain joins TRBV28 to TRBJ2-7, with TRBD2 matching 7 bases. The CDR3 extends over 15 amino acids. Germline CDR1 and CDR2: MDHEN and SYDVKM. J was trimmed by 5 bases and V by 6 bases; bases with no gene match: 13. Here the CDR3 DNA reads TGTGCCAGCAGCCCCGCCGGTTGGGGGAGGGACGAGCAGTACTTC. It codes for CASSPAGWGRDEQYF.

This chain joins TRBV19 and TRBJ1-1; D possibly corresponds to TRBD1 (5 bases). Germline CDR1 reads LNHDA; CDR2 reads SQIVND (reference sequence). The CDR3 runs to 15 residues. Trimming took 4 bases from V and 0 from J, leaving 12 bases between them. CDR3 protein: CASSRRGVLNTEAFF. The DNA of the CDR3 is TGTGCCAGTAGTAGGCGGGGGGTGTTGAACACTGAAGCTTTCTTT.

The chain is built from TRBV7-2 and TRBJ1-6, with 8 bases fitting TRBD1. CDR3 length: 13 amino acids. Germline CDR1 SGHTA, CDR2 FQGNSA. Trimming took 5 bases from V and 13 from J; bases not matched to a gene: 7. The CDR3 coding sequence is TGTGCCAGCAGCCCGGACAGGGTGAGGCCCCTCCACTTT. Its protein is CASSPDRVRPLHF.

The rearrangement joins TRBV2 to TRBJ2-1, with 10 bases lining up with TRBD2. This CDR3 is built from 17 residues. V lost 4 bases to trimming and J lost 6 bases; unmatched junction nucleotides: 12. Germline V CDR1 and CDR2: SNHLY, FYNNEI. The CDR3 DNA reads as TGTGCCAGCAGTGGGGATTCCAGCGGGGGGGCCTTCAATGAGCAGTTCTTC. This encodes CASSGDSSGGAFNEQFF.

This clone has only one observation. The V and J genes are TRBV6-5 and TRBJ2-3; D is unclear. The CDR3 extends over 12 amino acids. Germline assignment: CDR1 MNHEY and CDR2 SVGAGI. Trimming removed 2 bases at V and 6 bases at J, with 6 bases between. CDR3 loop: CASSYLGDTQYF. CDR3 nucleotide sequence: TGTGCCAGCAGTTACCTTGGCGATACGCAGTATTTT.

The chain couples TRBV11-2 to TRBJ2-1; no reliable D call. Trimming cost V 1 base and J 6 bases, with 7 bases left between them. Germline lookup yields CDR1 SGHAT and CDR2 FQNNGV. This CDR3 contains 13 residues. The CDR3 here is CASSLGDGNEQFF. The CDR3 nucleotides are TGTGCCAGCAGCTTAGGGGATGGCAATGAGCAGTTCTTC.

Here the CDR3 reads CASSFSGTGSSYNEQFF. CDR3 nucleotide sequence: TGCGCCAGCAGCTTTTCCGGGACCGGGAGCTCCTACAATGAGCAGTTCTTC. The V and J genes are TRBV5-1 and TRBJ2-1; possibly TRBD2 for D (6 bases). This CDR3 is built from 17 residues. The germline gives CDR1 SGHRS, CDR2 YFSETQ. V lost 2 bases and J 0 bases, leaving 15 bases between the germline ends.

The gene calls are TRBV29-1 and TRBJ2-1, with 10 bases matching TRBD1. The germline V gene encodes CDR1 SQVTM and CDR2 ANQGSEA. With 7 bases clipped from V and 2 bases from J, the junction kept 5 bases outside the gene matches. The CDR3 contains 14 residues. CDR3 region: CSAGDRGTYNEQFF. The DNA of the CDR3 is TGCAGCGCCGGGGACAGGGGAACCTACAATGAGCAGTTCTTC.

This chain uses TRBV6-1 with TRBJ2-5; 7 bases match TRBD1. From germline, CDR1 is MNHNS and CDR2 SASEGT. V lost 3 bases and J lost 1; bases outside the gene matches: 14. There are 18 residues in the CDR3. The CDR3 region is CASSDTQGVPSSQETQYF. Written as DNA, the CDR3 is TGTGCCAGCAGTGATACCCAGGGGGTCCCATCGAGCCAAGAGACCCAGTACTTC.

This clone was detected only a few times. The chain carries TRBV6-5 and TRBJ1-3, with 8 bases aligning to TRBD1. This CDR3 has 14 amino acids. J was trimmed by 2 bases and V by 6 bases; bases with no gene match: 3. CDR1 and CDR2 from the germline V gene are MNHEY and SVGAGI. The CDR3 reads CASRSGGPGNTIYF. The CDR3 nucleotides are TGTGCCAGCAGATCAGGGGGCCCTGGAAACACCATATATTTT.